This T cell receptor (beta chain) was profiled in a study of blood T cell repertoires in COVID-19. Ages ranged from roughly 18 to 100 years, with residence in 20 to 30 US areas. The CDR3 loop spans 19 amino acids. Original processing methods: For nucleated cells, counts were estimated from reference gene primer amplification. Measured with immunoSEQ multiplex PCR; TCRdb has only the in-frame clones, and not every one. V and J calls and clone size are as listed in that table; D and trimming were resolved from the DNA. The table records around 150,000 clones, around 84% of them present only once. The sequenced sample consisted of PBMCs or T cells enriched from blood (not recorded which). This chain uses TRBV12-2 with TRBJ1-2; TRBD1 was called by the table and not checked on the DNA. TRBV12-2 corresponds to a pseudogene. This receptor was identified in a man between 35 and 55 years old who had recovered from COVID-19. DNA for the CDR3: TGTGCAAGTCGCGCCCGAAGCCCCGGGGACAGGGCAATGGGCTATGGCTACACCTTC. Amino acids: CASRARSPGDRAMGYGYTF.